A single T cell receptor (beta chain) is shown here with its context. The target antigen is unknown. Looked up from germline, CDR1 is SGHRS and CDR2 is YFSETQ. V was clipped by 1 base and J by 0 bases, with 8 bases between them. This CDR3 region has 15 residues. The data belong to a study of cytomegalovirus exposure and HLA in healthy donors. Study results and limitations: Overall, roughly 170 TCR beta chains were annotated as cytomegalovirus-associated.

Clones were sequenced by immunoSEQ multiplex PCR, and TCRdb holds only the in-frame ones, with some missing. This table holds some 290,000 clones, around 90% found once. This sequence originates from a man aged 30 to 45 in good health and CMV-seronegative. The specimen sequenced was PBMCs. V gene TRBV5-1 combines with J gene TRBJ1-3; D gene unclear. CDR3 sequence: CASSLSGSSGNTIYF. CDR3 sequence (DNA): TGCGCCAGCAGCTTGTCCGGGAGCTCTGGAAACACCATATATTTT. The full variable domain, completed using reference TRBV5-1 and TRBJ1-3, is KAGVTQTPRYLIKTRGQQVTLSCSPISGHRSVSWYQQTPGQGLQFLFEYFSETQRNKGNFPGRFSGRQFSNSRSEMNVSTLELGDSALYLCASSLSGSSGNTIYFGEGSWLTVV.